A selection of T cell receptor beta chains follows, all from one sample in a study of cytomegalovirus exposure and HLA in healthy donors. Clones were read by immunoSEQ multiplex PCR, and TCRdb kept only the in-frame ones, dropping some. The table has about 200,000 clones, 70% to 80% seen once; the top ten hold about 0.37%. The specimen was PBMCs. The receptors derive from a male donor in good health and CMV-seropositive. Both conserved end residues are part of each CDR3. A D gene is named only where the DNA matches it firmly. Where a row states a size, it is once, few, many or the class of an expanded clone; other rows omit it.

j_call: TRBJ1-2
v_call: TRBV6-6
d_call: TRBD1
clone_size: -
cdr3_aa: CASLFRGQGRNYGYTF
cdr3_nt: TGTGCCAGCCTATTCAGGGGACAGGGGCGCAACTATGGCTACACCTTC

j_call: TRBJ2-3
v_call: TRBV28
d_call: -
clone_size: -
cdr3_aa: CASRSPSTDTQYF
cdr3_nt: TGTGCCAGCAGGAGCCCTAGCACAGATACGCAGTATTTT

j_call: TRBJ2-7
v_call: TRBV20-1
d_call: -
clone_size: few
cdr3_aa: CSAMFIYEQYF
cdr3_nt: TGCAGTGCTATGTTTATTTACGAGCAGTACTTC

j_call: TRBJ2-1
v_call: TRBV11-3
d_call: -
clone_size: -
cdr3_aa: CASSFGGSSYNEQFF
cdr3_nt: TGTGCCAGCAGCTTTGGAGGGAGCTCCTACAATGAGCAGTTCTTC

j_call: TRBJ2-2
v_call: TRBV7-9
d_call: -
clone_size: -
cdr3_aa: CASGLAGPNTGELFF
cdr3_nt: TGTGCCAGCGGATTGGCGGGGCCGAACACCGGGGAGCTGTTTTTT

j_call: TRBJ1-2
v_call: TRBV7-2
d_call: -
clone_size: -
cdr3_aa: CASSPFRDNYGYTF
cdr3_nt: TGTGCCAGCAGCCCCTTCCGGGACAATTATGGCTACACCTTC

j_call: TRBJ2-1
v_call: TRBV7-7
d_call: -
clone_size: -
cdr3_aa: CASSRDSIRNNEQFF
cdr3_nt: TGTGCCAGCAGCCGGGACTCCATTAGGAACAATGAGCAGTTCTTC

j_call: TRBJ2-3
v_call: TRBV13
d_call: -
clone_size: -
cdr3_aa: CASSLDSAQYF
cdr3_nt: TGTGCCAGCAGCTTAGATTCCGCGCAGTATTTT

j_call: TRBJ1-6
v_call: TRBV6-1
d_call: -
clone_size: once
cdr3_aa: CASSGILRGPSSYNSPLHF
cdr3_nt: TGTGCCAGCAGTGGAATCCTCCGAGGTCCGAGCTCCTATAATTCACCCCTCCACTTT

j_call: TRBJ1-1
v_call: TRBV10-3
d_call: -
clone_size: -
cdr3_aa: CAISSRSGEDTEAFF
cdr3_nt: TGTGCCATCAGTTCACGATCTGGGGAGGACACTGAAGCTTTCTTT

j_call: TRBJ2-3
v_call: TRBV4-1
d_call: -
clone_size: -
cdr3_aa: CASSQGHLPPDTQYF
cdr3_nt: TGCGCCAGCAGCCAAGGACACCTACCGCCAGATACGCAGTATTTT

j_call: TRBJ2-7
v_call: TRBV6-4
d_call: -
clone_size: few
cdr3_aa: CASSRQLSYEQYF
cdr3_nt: TGTGCCAGCAGTCGACAGCTCTCCTACGAGCAGTACTTC

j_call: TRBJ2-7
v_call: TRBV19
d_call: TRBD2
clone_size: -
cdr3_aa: CASSRLAGGDGYEQYF
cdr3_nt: TGTGCCAGTAGTCGACTAGCGGGGGGTGACGGGTACGAGCAGTACTTC

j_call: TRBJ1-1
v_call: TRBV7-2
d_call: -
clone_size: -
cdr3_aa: CASSLAFTGNVGAFF
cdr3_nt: TGTGCCAGCAGCTTAGCTTTTACAGGGAATGTAGGAGCTTTCTTT

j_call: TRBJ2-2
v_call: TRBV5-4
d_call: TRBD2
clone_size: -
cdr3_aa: CASSLPGLAGRAGELFF
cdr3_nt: TGTGCCAGCAGTCTACCGGGACTAGCGGGAAGGGCCGGGGAGCTGTTTTTT

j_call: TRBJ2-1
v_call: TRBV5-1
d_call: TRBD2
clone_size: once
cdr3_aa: CASSLAPSGGAAYNEQFF
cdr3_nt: TGCGCCAGCAGCTTGGCGCCTAGCGGGGGGGCGGCCTACAATGAGCAGTTCTTC

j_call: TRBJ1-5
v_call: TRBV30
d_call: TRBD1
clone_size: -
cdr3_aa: CAWSTGGHSNQPQHF
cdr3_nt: TGTGCCTGGTCCACAGGGGGCCATAGCAATCAGCCCCAGCATTTT

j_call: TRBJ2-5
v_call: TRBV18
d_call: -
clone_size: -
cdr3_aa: CASSPLPTTTKEETQYF
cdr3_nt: TGTGCCAGCTCACCACTGCCTACGACAACGAAAGAAGAGACCCAGTACTTC

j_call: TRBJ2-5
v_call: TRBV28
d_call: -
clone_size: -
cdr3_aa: CASSFQRVGGRETQYF
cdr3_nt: TGTGCCAGCAGTTTCCAGAGGGTCGGAGGGAGAGAGACCCAGTACTTC

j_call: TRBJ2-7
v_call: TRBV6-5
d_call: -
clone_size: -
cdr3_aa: CASISGSTTYEQYF
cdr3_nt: TGTGCCAGCATTAGTGGGTCGACAACCTACGAGCAGTACTTC

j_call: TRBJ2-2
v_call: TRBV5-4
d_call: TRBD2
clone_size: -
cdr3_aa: CASKRENTGELFF
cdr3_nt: TGTGCCAGCAAGCGGGAAAACACCGGGGAGCTGTTTTTT

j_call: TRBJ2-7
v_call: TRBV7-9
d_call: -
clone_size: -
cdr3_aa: CASSSQGGGYEQYF
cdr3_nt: TGTGCCAGCAGTTCTCAGGGGGGTGGCTACGAGCAGTACTTC

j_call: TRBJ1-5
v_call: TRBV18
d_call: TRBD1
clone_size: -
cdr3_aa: CASSRDRGKGVGNQPQHF
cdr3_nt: TGTGCCAGCTCACGGGACAGGGGAAAGGGGGTCGGCAATCAGCCCCAGCATTTT

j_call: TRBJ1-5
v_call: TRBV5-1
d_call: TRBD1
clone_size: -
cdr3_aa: CASSLSGQGAPQHF
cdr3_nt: TGCGCCAGCAGCTTATCGGGACAGGGGGCCCCCCAGCATTTT

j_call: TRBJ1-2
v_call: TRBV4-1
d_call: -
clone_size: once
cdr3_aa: CASSHPGGGDTF
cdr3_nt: TGCGCCAGCAGCCACCCCGGGGGAGGCGACACCTTC

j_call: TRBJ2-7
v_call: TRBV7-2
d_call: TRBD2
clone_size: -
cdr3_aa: CASSFYSGSSYEQYF
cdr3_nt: TGTGCCAGCAGCTTTTATAGCGGGAGCTCCTACGAGCAGTACTTC

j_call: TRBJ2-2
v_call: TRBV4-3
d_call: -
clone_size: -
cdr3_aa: CAGSQERGKVAGELFF
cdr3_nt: TGCGCCGGCAGCCAAGAAAGGGGAAAGGTCGCCGGGGAGCTGTTTTTT

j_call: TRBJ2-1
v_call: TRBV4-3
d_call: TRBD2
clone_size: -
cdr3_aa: CASSLGTSGNNEQFF
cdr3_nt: TGCGCCAGCAGCCTCGGGACTAGCGGGAACAATGAGCAGTTCTTC

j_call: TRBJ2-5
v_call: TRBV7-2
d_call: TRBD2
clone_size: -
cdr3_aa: CASSLAPPLTLAGGQETQYF
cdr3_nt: TGTGCCAGCAGCTTAGCGCCTCCGCTTACACTAGCGGGGGGTCAAGAGACCCAGTACTTC

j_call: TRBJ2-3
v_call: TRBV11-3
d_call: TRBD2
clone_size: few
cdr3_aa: CASSLVTSGFTDTQYF
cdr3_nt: TGTGCCAGCAGCTTAGTGACTAGCGGGTTCACAGATACGCAGTATTTT

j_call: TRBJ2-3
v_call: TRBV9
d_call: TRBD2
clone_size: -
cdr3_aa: CASSVDGGADTQYF
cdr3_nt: TGTGCCAGCAGCGTAGACGGGGGGGCCGATACGCAGTATTTT

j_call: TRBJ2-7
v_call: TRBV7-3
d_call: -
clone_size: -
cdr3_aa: CASSLGTGTFYEQYF
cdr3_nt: TGTGCCAGCAGCTTAGGTACAGGTACCTTCTACGAGCAGTACTTC

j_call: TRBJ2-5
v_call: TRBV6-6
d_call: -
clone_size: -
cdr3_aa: CASSAPQGGQETQYF
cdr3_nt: TGTGCCAGCAGTGCTCCCCAGGGGGGCCAGGAGACCCAGTACTTC

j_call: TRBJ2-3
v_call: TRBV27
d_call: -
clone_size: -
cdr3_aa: CASSFATVDTQYF
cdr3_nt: TGTGCCAGCAGTTTTGCGACAGTAGATACGCAGTATTTT

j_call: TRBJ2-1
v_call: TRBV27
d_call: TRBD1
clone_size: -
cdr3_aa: CASSSTSDRGWNNEQFF
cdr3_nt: TGTGCCAGCAGTTCAACTTCGGACAGGGGATGGAACAATGAGCAGTTCTTC

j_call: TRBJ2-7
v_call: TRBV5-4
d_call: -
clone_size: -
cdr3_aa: CASSSRGTLVEQYF
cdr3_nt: TGTGCCAGCAGCAGCAGGGGAACCCTTGTCGAGCAGTACTTC

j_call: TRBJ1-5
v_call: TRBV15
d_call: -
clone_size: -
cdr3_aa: CATSTFRGQPQHF
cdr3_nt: TGTGCCACCAGCACCTTCCGGGGTCAGCCCCAGCATTTT

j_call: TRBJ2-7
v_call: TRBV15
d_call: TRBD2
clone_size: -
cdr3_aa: CATSRGTSNEQYF
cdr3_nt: TGTGCCACCAGCAGAGGGACTAGCAACGAGCAGTACTTC

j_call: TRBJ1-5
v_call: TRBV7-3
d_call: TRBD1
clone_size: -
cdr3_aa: CASSLEGQLNQPQHF
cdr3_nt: TGTGCCAGCAGCTTGGAGGGACAGCTCAATCAGCCCCAGCATTTT

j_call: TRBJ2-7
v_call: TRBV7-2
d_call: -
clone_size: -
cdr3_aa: CASSLFRGQSEQYF
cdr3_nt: TGTGCCAGCAGCTTATTCAGGGGTCAGAGCGAGCAGTACTTC